This T cell receptor (beta chain) derives from a study of cytomegalovirus exposure and HLA in healthy donors. The CDR3 sequence is 15 residues long. The V gene's germline CDR1 is SGHNT and CDR2 YYREEE (reference sequence). The V and J ends lost 0 bases and 5 bases, in that order; junction bases with no gene match: 4. The PCR employed 60 Vbeta primers together with 13 Jbeta primers. Measured with immunoSEQ multiplex PCR; TCRdb has only the in-frame clones, and not every one. Of some 130,000 clones listed, nearly 65% are singletons. Sequences were obtained from PBMCs. J is TRBJ1-4 and V is TRBV5-4, with 7 bases that match TRBD1. This receptor was obtained from a man aged 35 to 55 in good health and CMV-seropositive. CDR3 DNA: TGTGCCAGCAGCTTGGCGTCGACAGGGAATGAAAAACTGTTTTTT. Encoded protein: CASSLASTGNEKLFF.